Following are 21 T cell receptor beta chains from one sample sequenced in a study of blood T cells in healthy people across ages. A J-beta primer mix and a sample-barcoded 5' primer were used in a second PCR of about 7 to 11 cycles. TCRdb recomputed calls from the 5' RACE reads with MiXCR, one row per CDR3 protein. Of about 930,000 distinct CDR3 sequences listed, 25% to 35% are singletons. This sample was shared with a second study, whose subject was T cells of mothers and their children.

The sample consisted of blood. All receptors derive from a woman aged 40 to 49 in good health.

As for this clonotype: This may stem from a read error, because a much larger clone lies one nucleotide away. The rearrangement joins TRBV7-3 to TRBJ2-1; either TRBD1 or TRBD2 may fit D (5 bases each). This CDR3 region has 15 residues. Germline CDR1 reads SGHTA; CDR2 reads FQGTGA. CDR3 DNA: TGTGTCAGCAGCTTAACGCGAGGGGCCTACAATGAGCAGTTCTTC. Translated: CVSSLTRGAYNEQFF.

In this sample, this clonotype turned up a few times. V gene TRBV18 combines with J gene TRBJ2-3; 7 bases align to TRBD2. After removal of 8 bases from V and 1 base from J, the junction contained 9 bases not matched to a gene. The germline gives CDR1 KGHSH, CDR2 LQKENI. The CDR3 loop spans 15 amino acids. CDR3 protein: CASRQGGAGTDTQYF. CDR3 coding DNA: TGTGCCAGCCGCCAGGGAGGGGCAGGCACAGATACGCAGTATTTT.

This clonotype was seen a few times. The rearrangement joins TRBV3-1 to TRBJ1-2; TRBD1 agrees at 7 bases. This CDR3 is built from 13 residues. Germline-derived CDR1 and CDR2 are LGHDT and YNNKEL (reference sequence). Trimming at V came to 0 bases and at J to 11 bases, leaving 6 bases not matched to a gene. This CDR3 is CASSQERVRGYTF. CDR3 bases: TGTGCCAGCAGCCAAGAAAGGGTCAGGGGGTACACCTTC.

This clonotype was recorded many times. The CDR3, as DNA: TGTGCCAGCGCGGGCGCCTACTCCTACAATGAGCAGTTCTTC. Translating it yields CASAGAYSYNEQFF. The rearrangement uses TRBV2 and TRBJ2-1; the D gene is possibly TRBD2 (5 bases). The V end was cut by 8 bases, the J end by 0 bases, with 11 bases between. The CDR3 length is 14 residues. Germline V lookup: CDR1 SNHLY, CDR2 FYNNEI.

The chain recombines TRBV6-5 with TRBJ2-7, with a possible D match to TRBD2 (7 bases). V shed 8 bases and J shed 6 bases, with 17 bases lying between them. There are 13 residues in the CDR3. The germline V gene has CDR1 MNHEY and CDR2 SVGAGI. The CDR3 is CASGLEGGCEQYF. DNA of the CDR3: TGTGCCAGCGGCCTTGAGGGGGGGTGCGAGCAGTACTTC.

This clonotype was seen at least ten times. The V call is TRBV29-1, the J call TRBJ1-1, with D unclear. V gave up 1 base and J gave up 0 bases, with 6 bases separating them. This CDR3 spans 13 amino acids. Germline V gene data show CDR1 as SQVTM and CDR2 as ANQGSEA. The CDR3 loop reads CSVEVELNTEAFF. The CDR3 DNA reads TGCAGCGTTGAAGTTGAGCTGAACACTGAAGCTTTCTTT.

The V gene is TRBV5-1, the J gene TRBJ1-4, with TRBD1 matching over 7 bases. V lost 4 bases, J lost 4 bases, and 7 bases stayed unmatched. Germline CDR1 is SGHRS and CDR2 is YFSETQ. The CDR3 is 15 amino acids. DNA of the CDR3: TGCGCCAGCAGCCTTGGGACAGAAATTAATGAAAAACTGTTTTTT. It yields the protein CASSLGTEINEKLFF.

The chain carries TRBV29-1 and TRBJ1-4; D unclear. The CDR3 length is 13 residues. Per the germline V gene, CDR1 is SQVTM and CDR2 is ANQGSEA. V shed 5 bases and J shed 8 bases, with 15 bases lying between them. CDR3 in amino acids: CSVSTGSREKLFF. The CDR3 DNA reads TGCAGCGTTTCGACGGGGTCAAGGGAAAAACTGTTTTTT.

This clonotype has a count of ten or more. The DNA for the CDR3 is TGCAGTGCTAGAGTCCTTAGAGGGTACAATGAGCAGTTCTTC. Translation: CSARVLRGYNEQFF. The chain is built from TRBV20-1 and TRBJ2-1; weak D call: TRBD2 (5 bases). Germline loops: CDR1 DFQATT, CDR2 SNEGSKA (reference sequence). The CDR3 has 14 amino acids. V was cut by 1 base and J by 4 bases, with 11 bases left in between.

This clonotype was picked up many times. The chain combines TRBV29-1 with TRBJ1-1, with 7 nucleotides matching TRBD1. From germline, CDR1 is SQVTM and CDR2 ANQGSEA. The junction had 9 bases not matched to a gene; V was cut back by 7 bases and J by 4 bases. CDR3 size: 13 residues. The CDR3 region has the DNA TGCAGCGGTGGTAGGGGGCTCGGCACTGAAGCTTTCTTT. Amino acids: CSGGRGLGTEAFF.

This clonotype came up a few times. This rearrangement joins TRBV11-2 to TRBJ2-7; the D gene is possibly TRBD1 (5 bases). The V gene lost 5 bases and the J gene lost 1 base, with 15 bases spanning the gap. Germline V CDR1 and CDR2: SGHAT, FQNNGV. CDR3 length: 15 residues. In DNA form, the CDR3 reads TGTGCCAGCAGCCCACAAACCAGGGTTTCCTACGAGCAGTACTTC. This encodes CASSPQTRVSYEQYF.

In this sample, this clonotype turned up many times. The V call is TRBV10-3, the J call TRBJ1-1; 7 bases are shared with TRBD1. CDR1 is ENHRY, CDR2 SYGVKD, per germline. V dropped 4 bases and J dropped 4; count of bases not matched to a gene: 6. The length of the CDR3 is 14 residues. CDR3 sequence: CAISGLRTGTEAFF. The DNA of the CDR3 is TGTGCCATCAGTGGTCTAAGGACAGGCACTGAAGCTTTCTTT.

This clonotype showed up many times. The chain has TRBV7-9 and TRBJ2-2; TRBD1 agrees at 10 bases. The CDR3 consists of 18 residues. J lost 4 bases, V lost 2 bases, and 10 bases had no gene match. CDR1 SEHNR and CDR2 FQNEAQ come from the germline V gene (reference sequence). This CDR3 reads CASSLTGTGDRGTGELFF. The CDR3 nucleotides are TGTGCCAGCAGCTTAACCGGGACAGGGGACAGAGGCACCGGGGAGCTGTTTTTT. Looking up the rest from reference TRBV7-9 and TRBJ2-2 gives the full variable domain: DTGVSQNPRHKITKRGQNVTFRCDPISEHNRLYWYRQTLGQGPEFLTYFQNEAQLEKSRLLSDRFSAERPKGSFSTLEIQRTEQGDSAMYLCASSLTGTGDRGTGELFFGEGSRLTVL.

This clonotype has more than one count but fewer than ten. The chain employs TRBV5-1 and TRBJ1-1, with D uncertain. Germline V lookup: CDR1 SGHRS, CDR2 YFSETQ. V dropped 1 base and J dropped 1 base, with 5 bases sitting between them. The CDR3 runs 13 residues. The CDR3 coding sequence is TGCGCCAGCAGCTTGAACGAGAACACTGAAGCTTTCTTT. Translating it yields CASSLNENTEAFF. The whole variable domain, filled in from reference TRBV5-1 and TRBJ1-1, reads KAGVTQTPRYLIKTRGQQVTLSCSPISGHRSVSWYQQTPGQGLQFLFEYFSETQRNKGNFPGRFSGRQFSNSRSEMNVSTLELGDSALYLCASSLNENTEAFFGQGTRLTVV.

V gene TRBV6-1 combines with J gene TRBJ2-2, with D maybe TRBD2 (7 bases). V shed 6 bases and J shed 4 bases, with 15 bases lying between them. CDR3 length: 15 amino acids. Germline CDR1 is MNHNS and CDR2 is SASEGT. The CDR3 sequence: CASSPRGGGTGELFF. The DNA for the CDR3 is TGTGCCAGCAGCCCGAGGGGGGGAGGCACCGGGGAGCTGTTTTTT.

About this clonotype itself: A much more abundant neighbour one base away suggests this may be a read error. No conserved phenylalanine or tryptophan ends this CDR3, so it is likely a read error. The genes are TRBV7-8 and TRBJ1-2; 7 bases agree with TRBD1. The germline gives CDR1 SGHVS, CDR2 FQNEAQ. The CDR3 extends over 14 amino acids. V lost 5 bases, J lost 0 bases, and 3 bases stayed unmatched. The CDR3 protein is CASSRDSSNYGYTL. CDR3 DNA: TGTGCCAGCAGCAGGGACAGTTCTAACTATGGCTACACCCTC.

This clonotype has at least ten counts. The chain carries TRBV7-2 and TRBJ1-2, with 9 positions matching TRBD1. CDR3 size: 16 residues. CDR1 SGHTA and CDR2 FQGNSA come from the germline V gene. Trimming cost V 5 bases and J 6 bases; bases outside gene matches: 13. CDR3 nucleotides: TGTGCCAGCAGCCCGCGCCGGGACAGGGTTGATGATGGCTACACCTTC. Its protein is CASSPRRDRVDDGYTF.

With respect to this clonotype: Given a much more abundant clone one base away, this may be a read error. This chain joins TRBV12-3 or TRBV12-4 and TRBJ1-5; tentatively, D is TRBD1 (5 bases). Trimming removed 6 bases from V and 9 bases from J, with 15 bases in between. This CDR3 has 13 amino acids. This chain's CDR3 is CASSTGQGRPQHF. The CDR3 nucleotides are TGTGCCAGCAGCACCGGTCAGGGCAGGCCCCAGCATTTT.

This clonotype has a count of ten or more. V and J are TRBV4-2 and TRBJ1-2; D not certain. V was shortened by 0 bases and J by 4 bases, with 12 bases between the two germline ends. The CDR3 sequence is 15 residues long. The germline CDR1 and CDR2 sequences are LGHNA and YNFKEQ. The CDR3 coding sequence is TGTGCCAGCAGCCAAGATTCGTCCGGACCCTATGGCTACACCTTC. Translating it yields CASSQDSSGPYGYTF.

This clonotype has only one observation. The chain uses TRBV10-1 and TRBJ1-5, with TRBD1 matching over 9 bases. With 8 bases clipped from V and 0 bases from J, the junction kept 8 bases outside the gene matches. From germline, CDR1 is WNHNN and CDR2 SYGVQD (reference sequence). The CDR3 length is 16 residues. The CDR3 bases are TGCGCCAGCCGAGGGACAGGGCCCTATAGCAATCAGCCCCAGCATTTT. Translation gives CASRGTGPYSNQPQHF.

To note about this clonotype: One base away lies a much larger clone, so this may be a sequencing read error. The chain uses TRBV7-2 and TRBJ2-2; D remains ambiguous. V was cut by 5 bases and J by 7 bases, with 5 bases left in between. This CDR3 has 11 residues. Germline loops: CDR1 SGHTA, CDR2 FQGNSA. The CDR3 sequence is CASSRLGELFF. The CDR3 DNA reads as TGTGCCAGCAGCAGGCTCGGGGAGCTGTTTTTT.